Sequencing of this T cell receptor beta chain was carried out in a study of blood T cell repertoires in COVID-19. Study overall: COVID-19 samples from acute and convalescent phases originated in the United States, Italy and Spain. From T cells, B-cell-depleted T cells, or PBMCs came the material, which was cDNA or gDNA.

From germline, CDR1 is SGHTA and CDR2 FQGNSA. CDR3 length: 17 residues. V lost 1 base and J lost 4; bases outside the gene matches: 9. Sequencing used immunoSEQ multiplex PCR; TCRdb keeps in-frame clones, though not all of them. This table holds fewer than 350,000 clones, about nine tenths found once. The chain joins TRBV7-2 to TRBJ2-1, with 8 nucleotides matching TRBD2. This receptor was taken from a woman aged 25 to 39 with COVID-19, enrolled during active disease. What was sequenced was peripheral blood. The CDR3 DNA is TGTGCCAGCAGCTTAGTCTCAGGGGCGGGGGGTTACAATGAGCAGTTCTTC. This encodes CASSLVSGAGGYNEQFF. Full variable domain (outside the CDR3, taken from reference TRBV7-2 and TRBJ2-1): GAGVSQSPSNKVTEKGKDVELRCDPISGHTALYWYRQSLGQGLEFLIYFQGNSAPDKSGLPSDRFSAERTGGSVSTLTIQRTQQEDSAVYLCASSLVSGAGGYNEQFFGPGTRLTVL.